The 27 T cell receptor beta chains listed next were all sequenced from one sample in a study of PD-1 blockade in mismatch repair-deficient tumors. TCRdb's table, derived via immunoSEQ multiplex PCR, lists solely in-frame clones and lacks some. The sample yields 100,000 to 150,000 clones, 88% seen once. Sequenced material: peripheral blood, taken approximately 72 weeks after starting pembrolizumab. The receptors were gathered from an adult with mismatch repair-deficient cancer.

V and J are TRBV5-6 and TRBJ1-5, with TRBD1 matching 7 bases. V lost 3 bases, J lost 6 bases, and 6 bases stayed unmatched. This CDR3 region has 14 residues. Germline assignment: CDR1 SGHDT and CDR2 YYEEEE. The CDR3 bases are TGTGCCAGCAGCTCTCAGACAGGGCCTCAGCCCCAGCATTTT. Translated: CASSSQTGPQPQHF.

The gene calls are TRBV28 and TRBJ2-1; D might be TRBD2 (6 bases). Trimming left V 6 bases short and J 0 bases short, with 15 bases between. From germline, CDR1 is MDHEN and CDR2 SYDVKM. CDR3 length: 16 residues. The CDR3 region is CASRGKRGGSYNEQFF. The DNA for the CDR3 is TGTGCCAGCAGGGGGAAGAGGGGAGGCTCCTACAATGAGCAGTTCTTC.

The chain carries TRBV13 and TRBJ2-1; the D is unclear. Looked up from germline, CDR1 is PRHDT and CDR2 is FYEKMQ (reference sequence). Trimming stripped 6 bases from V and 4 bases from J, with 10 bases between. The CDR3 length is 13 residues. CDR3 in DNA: TGTGCCAGCAGGCGCCTAGGATACAATGAGCAGTTCTTC. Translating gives CASRRLGYNEQFF. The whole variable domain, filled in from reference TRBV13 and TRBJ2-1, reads AAGVIQSPRHLIKEKRETATLKCYPIPRHDTVYWYQQGPGQDPQFLISFYEKMQSDKGSIPDRFSAQQFSDYHSELNMSSLELGDSALYFCASRRLGYNEQFFGPGTRLTVL.

The CDR3 protein is CSAGTDLAGTQYF. For the CDR3, the DNA is TGCAGCGCAGGGACGGACCTTGCTGGGACCCAGTACTTC. This rearrangement joins TRBV29-1 to TRBJ2-5; D could derive from TRBD1 or TRBD2 (5 bases each). Germline CDR1 SQVTM, CDR2 ANQGSEA. The CDR3 is 13 residues long. V was shortened by 7 bases and J by 7 bases, with 19 bases between the two germline ends. Full variable domain (missing parts from reference TRBV29-1 and TRBJ2-5): SAVISQKPSRDICQRGTSLTIQCQVDSQVTMMFWYRQQPGQSLTLIATANQGSEATYESGFVIDKFPISRPNLTFSTLTVSNMSPEDSSIYLCSAGTDLAGTQYFGPGTRLLVL.

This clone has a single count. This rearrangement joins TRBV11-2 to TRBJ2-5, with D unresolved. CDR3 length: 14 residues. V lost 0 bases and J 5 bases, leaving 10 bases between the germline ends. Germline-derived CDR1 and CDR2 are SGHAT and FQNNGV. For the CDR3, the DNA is TGTGCCAGCAGCTTAGAGGTGGGCGAGGAGACCCAGTACTTC. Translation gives CASSLEVGEETQYF.

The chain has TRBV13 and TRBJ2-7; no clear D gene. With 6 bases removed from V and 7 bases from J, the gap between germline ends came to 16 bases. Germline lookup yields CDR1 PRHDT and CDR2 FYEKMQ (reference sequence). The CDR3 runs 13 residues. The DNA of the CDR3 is TGTGCCAGCAGTCCTACGGTTGCTGGTGAGCAGTACTTC. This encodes CASSPTVAGEQYF.

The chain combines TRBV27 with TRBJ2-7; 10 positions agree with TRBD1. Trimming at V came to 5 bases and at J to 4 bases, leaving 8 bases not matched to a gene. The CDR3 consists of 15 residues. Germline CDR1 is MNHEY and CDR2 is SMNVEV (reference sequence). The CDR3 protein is CASSALGQGVYEQYF. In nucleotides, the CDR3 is TGTGCCAGCAGTGCTCTCGGACAGGGGGTGTACGAGCAGTACTTC.

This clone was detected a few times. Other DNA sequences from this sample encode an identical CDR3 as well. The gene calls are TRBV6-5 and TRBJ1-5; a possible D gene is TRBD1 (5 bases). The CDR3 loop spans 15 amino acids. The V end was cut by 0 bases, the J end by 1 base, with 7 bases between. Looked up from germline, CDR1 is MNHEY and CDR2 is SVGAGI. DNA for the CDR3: TGTGCCAGCAGTTACTCCCGGGACAGCAATCAGCCCCAGCATTTT. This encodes CASSYSRDSNQPQHF.

As DNA, the CDR3 is TGTGCCAGCGGGACAGGGGTTACTGAAGCTTTCTTT. Translated: CASGTGVTEAFF. V and J are TRBV27 and TRBJ1-1, with 10 bases aligning to TRBD1. V was pared by 8 bases and J by 5 bases, with 2 bases of the junction left unmatched. The CDR3 has 12 residues. Germline CDR1 MNHEY, CDR2 SMNVEV (reference sequence).

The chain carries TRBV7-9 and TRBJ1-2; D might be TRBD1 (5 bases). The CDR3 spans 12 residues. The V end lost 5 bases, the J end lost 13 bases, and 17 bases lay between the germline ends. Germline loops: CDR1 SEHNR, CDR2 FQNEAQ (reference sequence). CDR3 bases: TGTGCCAGCAGCCTAGGCATAGCGGGGGGCACCTTC. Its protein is CASSLGIAGGTF.

CDR3 nucleotide sequence: TGTGCCAGCAGTTCCCCAGGGTACGAGCAGTACTTC. Translating gives CASSSPGYEQYF. The genes are TRBV6-5 and TRBJ2-7; TRBD1 might be the D (5 bases). Trimming stripped 4 bases from V and 4 bases from J, with 8 bases between. The CDR3 sequence is 12 residues long. Germline V CDR1 and CDR2: MNHEY, SVGAGI.

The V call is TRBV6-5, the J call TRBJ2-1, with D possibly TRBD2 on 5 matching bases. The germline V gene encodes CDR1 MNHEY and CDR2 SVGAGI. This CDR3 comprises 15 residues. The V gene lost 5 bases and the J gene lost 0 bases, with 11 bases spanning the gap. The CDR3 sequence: CASSVEGSSYNEQFF. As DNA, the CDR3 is TGTGCCAGCAGTGTCGAGGGAAGCTCCTACAATGAGCAGTTCTTC.

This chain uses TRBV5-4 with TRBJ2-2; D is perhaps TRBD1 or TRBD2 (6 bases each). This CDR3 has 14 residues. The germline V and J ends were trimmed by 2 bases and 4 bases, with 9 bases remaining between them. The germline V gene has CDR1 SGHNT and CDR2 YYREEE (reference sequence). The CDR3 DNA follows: TGTGCCAGCAGCTTAAGGGGGGTCACCGGGGAGCTGTTTTTT. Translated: CASSLRGVTGELFF.

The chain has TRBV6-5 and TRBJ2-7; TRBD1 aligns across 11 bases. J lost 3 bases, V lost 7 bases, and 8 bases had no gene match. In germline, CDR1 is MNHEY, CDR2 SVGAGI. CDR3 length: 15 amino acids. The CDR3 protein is CASTMEGTGGYEQYF. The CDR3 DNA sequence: TGTGCCAGCACCATGGAGGGGACAGGGGGCTACGAGCAGTACTTC.

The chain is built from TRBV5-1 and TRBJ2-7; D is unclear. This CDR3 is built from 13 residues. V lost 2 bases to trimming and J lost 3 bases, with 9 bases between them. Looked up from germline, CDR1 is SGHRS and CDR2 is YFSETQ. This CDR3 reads CASSFSTIYEQYF. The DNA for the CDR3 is TGCGCCAGCAGCTTCTCGACCATCTACGAGCAGTACTTC.

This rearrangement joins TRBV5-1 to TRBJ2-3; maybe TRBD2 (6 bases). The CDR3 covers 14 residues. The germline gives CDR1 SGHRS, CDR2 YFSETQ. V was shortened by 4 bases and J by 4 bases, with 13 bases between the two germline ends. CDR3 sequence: CASSSSPGADTQYF. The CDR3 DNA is TGCGCCAGCAGCAGCAGCCCGGGGGCAGATACGCAGTATTTT.

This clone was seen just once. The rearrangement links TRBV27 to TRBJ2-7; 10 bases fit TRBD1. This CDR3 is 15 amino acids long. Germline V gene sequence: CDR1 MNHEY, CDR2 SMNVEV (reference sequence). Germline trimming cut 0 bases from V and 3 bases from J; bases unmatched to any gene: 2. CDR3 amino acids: CASSLSRTGGYEQYF. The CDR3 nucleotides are TGTGCCAGCAGTTTATCTAGGACAGGGGGCTACGAGCAGTACTTC.

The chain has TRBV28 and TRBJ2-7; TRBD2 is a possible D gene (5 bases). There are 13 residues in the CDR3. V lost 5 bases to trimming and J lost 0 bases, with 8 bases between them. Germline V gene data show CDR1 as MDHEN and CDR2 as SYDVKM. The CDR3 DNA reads TGTGCCAGCAGTCCGGACTTCTCCTACGAGCAGTACTTC. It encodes CASSPDFSYEQYF.

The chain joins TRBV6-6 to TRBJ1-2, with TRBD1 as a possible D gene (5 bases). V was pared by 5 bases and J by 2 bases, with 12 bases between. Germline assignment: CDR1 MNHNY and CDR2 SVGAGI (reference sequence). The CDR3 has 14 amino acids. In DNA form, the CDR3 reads TGTGCCAGCAGTAACATCGACAGCAACTATGGCTACACCTTC. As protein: CASSNIDSNYGYTF.

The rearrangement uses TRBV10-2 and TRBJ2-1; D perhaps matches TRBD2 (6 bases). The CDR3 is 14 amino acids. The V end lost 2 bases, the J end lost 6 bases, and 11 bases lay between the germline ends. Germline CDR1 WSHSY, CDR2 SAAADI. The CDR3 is CASSETRETNEQFF. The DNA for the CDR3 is TGCGCCAGCAGTGAGACTCGGGAGACCAATGAGCAGTTCTTC.

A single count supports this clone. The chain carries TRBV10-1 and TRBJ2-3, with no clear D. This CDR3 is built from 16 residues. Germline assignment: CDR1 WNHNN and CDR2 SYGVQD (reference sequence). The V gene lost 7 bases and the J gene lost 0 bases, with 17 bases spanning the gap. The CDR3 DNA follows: TGCGCCAGCACCCTGAGTGGCAGCACCAGCACAGATACGCAGTATTTT. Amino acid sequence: CASTLSGSTSTDTQYF.

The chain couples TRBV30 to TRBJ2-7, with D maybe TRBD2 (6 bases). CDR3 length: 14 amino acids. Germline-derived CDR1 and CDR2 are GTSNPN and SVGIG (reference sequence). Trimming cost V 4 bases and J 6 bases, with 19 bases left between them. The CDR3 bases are TGTGCCTGGAATATCGGTAGCGGAGCCCTCGAGCAGTACTTC. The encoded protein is CAWNIGSGALEQYF.

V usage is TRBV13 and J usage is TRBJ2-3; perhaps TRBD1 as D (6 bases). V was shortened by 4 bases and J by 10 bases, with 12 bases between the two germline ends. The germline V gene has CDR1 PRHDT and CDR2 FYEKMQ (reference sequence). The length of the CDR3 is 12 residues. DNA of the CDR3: TGTGCCAGCAGCTCGGACAGAGACCCGCAGTATTTT. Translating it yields CASSSDRDPQYF.

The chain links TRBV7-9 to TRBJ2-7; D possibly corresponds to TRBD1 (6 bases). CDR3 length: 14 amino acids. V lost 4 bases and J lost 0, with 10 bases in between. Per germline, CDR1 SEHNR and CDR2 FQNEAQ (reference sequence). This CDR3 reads CASSSRTVSYEQYF. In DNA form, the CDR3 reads TGTGCCAGCAGCTCAAGGACAGTCTCCTACGAGCAGTACTTC.

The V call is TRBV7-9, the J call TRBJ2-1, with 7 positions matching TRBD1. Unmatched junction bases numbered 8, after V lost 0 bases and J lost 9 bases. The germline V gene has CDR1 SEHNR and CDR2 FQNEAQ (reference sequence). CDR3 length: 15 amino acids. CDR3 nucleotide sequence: TGTGCCAGCAGCTTAGCGAGTTGGCAGGGGGTTGAGCAGTTCTTC. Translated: CASSLASWQGVEQFF.

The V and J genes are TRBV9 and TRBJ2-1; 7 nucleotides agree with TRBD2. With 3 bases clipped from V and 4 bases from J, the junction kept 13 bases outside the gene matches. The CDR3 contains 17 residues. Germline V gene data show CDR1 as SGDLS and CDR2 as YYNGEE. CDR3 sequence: CASSEKGPLAEYNEQFF. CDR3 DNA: TGTGCCAGCAGCGAAAAGGGCCCCCTAGCGGAGTACAATGAGCAGTTCTTC.

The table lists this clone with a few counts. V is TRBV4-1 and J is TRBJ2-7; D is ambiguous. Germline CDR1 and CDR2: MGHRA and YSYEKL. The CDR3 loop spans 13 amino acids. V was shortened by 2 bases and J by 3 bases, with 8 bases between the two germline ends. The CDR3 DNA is TGCGCCAGCAGCCAAATGCCGGGCTACGAGCAGTACTTC. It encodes CASSQMPGYEQYF.